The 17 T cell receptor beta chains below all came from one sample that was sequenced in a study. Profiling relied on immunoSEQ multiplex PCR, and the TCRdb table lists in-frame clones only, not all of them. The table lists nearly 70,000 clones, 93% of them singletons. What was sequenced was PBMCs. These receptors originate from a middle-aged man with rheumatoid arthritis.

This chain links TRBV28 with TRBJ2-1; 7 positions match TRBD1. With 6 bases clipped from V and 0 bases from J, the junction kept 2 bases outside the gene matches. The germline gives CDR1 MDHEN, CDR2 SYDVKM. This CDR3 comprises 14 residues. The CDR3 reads CASRGTASYNEQFF. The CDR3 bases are TGTGCCAGCAGGGGGACAGCCTCCTACAATGAGCAGTTCTTC.

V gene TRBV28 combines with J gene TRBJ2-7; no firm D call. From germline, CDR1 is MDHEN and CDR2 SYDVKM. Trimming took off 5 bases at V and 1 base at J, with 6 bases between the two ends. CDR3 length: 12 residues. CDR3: CASSLTSYEQYF. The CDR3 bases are TGTGCCAGCAGTCTAACTTCCTACGAGCAGTACTTC.

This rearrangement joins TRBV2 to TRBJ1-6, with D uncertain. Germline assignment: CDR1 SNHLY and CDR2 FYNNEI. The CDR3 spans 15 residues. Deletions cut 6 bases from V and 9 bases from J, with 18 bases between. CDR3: CASSLNRNKLSPLHF. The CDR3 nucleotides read TGTGCCAGCAGCCTAAACCGGAACAAGCTTTCACCCCTCCACTTT. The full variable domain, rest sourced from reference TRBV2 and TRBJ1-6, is EPEVTQTPSHQVTQMGQEVILRCVPISNHLYFYWYRQILGQKVEFLVSFYNNEISEKSEIFDDQFSVERPDGSNFTLKIRSTKLEDSAMYFCASSLNRNKLSPLHFGNGTRLTVT.

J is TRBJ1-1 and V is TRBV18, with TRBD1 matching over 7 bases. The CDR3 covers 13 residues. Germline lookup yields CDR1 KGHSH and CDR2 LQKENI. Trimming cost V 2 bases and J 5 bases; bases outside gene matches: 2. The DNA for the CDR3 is TGTGCCAGCTCACCAGGGGACAGTACTGAAGCTTTCTTT. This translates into CASSPGDSTEAFF.

CDR3 coding DNA: TGTGCCAGCAGCTTATGGGGGGAAGGGGGCCCTAGCACAGATACGCAGTATTTT. Amino acid sequence: CASSLWGEGGPSTDTQYF. V gene TRBV7-8 combines with J gene TRBJ2-3; possibly TRBD1 for D (7 bases). This CDR3 is built from 18 residues. V was pared by 2 bases and J by 0 bases, with 18 bases between. The germline V gene encodes CDR1 SGHVS and CDR2 FQNEAQ.

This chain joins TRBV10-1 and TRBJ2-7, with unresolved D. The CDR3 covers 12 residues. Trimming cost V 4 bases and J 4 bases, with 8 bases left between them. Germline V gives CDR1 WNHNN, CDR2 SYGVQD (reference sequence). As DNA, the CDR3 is TGCGCCAGCAGTGCCGACGGATACGAGCAGTACTTC. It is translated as CASSADGYEQYF.

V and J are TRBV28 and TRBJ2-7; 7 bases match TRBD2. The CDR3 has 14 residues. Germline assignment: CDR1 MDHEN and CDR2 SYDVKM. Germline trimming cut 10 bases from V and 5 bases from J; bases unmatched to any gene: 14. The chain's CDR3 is CATRFPAGFDEQYF. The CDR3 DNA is TGTGCCACCCGATTCCCAGCGGGGTTTGACGAGCAGTACTTC.

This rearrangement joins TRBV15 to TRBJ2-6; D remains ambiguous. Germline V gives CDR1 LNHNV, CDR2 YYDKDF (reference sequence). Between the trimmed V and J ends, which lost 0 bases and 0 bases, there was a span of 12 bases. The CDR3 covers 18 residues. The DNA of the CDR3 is TGTGCCACCAGCAGAGATTCCCCAAGCCTCTCTGGGGCCAACGTCCTGACTTTC. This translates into CATSRDSPSLSGANVLTF. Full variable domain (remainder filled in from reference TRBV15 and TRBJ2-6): DAMVIQNPRYQVTQFGKPVTLSCSQTLNHNVMYWYQQKSSQAPKLLFHYYDKDFNNEADTPDNFQSRRPNTSFCFLDIRSPGLGDTAMYLCATSRDSPSLSGANVLTFGAGSRLTVL.

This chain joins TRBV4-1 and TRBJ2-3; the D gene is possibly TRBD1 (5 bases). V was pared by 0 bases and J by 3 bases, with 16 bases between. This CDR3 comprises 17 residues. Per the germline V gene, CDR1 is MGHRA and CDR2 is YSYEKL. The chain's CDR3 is CASSQEGTGSRTDTQYF. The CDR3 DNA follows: TGCGCCAGCAGCCAAGAAGGCACAGGATCTAGGACAGATACGCAGTATTTT.

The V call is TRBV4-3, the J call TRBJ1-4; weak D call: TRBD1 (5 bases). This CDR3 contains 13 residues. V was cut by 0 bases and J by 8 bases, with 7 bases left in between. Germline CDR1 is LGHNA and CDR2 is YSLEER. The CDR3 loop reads CASSQDRGEKLFF. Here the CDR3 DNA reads TGCGCCAGCAGCCAAGATAGGGGAGAAAAACTGTTTTTT.

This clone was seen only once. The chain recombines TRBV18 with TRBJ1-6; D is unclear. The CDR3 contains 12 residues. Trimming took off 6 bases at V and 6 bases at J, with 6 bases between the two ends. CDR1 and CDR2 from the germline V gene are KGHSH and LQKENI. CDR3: CASSEANSPLHF. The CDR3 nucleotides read TGTGCCAGCTCCGAGGCTAATTCACCCCTCCACTTT. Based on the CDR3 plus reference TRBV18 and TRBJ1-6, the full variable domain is NAGVMQNPRHLVRRRGQEARLRCSPMKGHSHVYWYRQLPEEGLKFMVYLQKENIIDESGMPKERFSAEFPKEGPSILRIQQVVRGDSAAYFCASSEANSPLHFGNGTRLTVT.

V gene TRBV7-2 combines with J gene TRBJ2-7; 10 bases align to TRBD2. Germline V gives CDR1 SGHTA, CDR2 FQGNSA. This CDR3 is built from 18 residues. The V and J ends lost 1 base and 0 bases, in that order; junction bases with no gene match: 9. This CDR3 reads CASSLVAYSSGSSYEQYF. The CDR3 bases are TGTGCCAGCAGCTTAGTAGCCTACTCTAGCGGGAGCTCCTACGAGCAGTACTTC.

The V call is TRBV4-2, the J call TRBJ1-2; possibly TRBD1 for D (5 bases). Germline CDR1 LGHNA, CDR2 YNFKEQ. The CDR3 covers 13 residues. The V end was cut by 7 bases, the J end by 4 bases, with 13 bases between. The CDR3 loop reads CASTPGGVYGYTF. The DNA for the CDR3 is TGTGCCAGCACCCCTGGGGGGGTCTATGGCTACACCTTC.

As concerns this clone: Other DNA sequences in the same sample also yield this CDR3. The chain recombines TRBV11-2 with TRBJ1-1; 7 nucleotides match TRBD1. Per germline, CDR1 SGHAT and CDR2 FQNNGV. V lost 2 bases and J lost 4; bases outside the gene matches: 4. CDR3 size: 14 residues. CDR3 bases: TGTGCCAGCAGCTTAAGACAGGGTGGCACTGAAGCTTTCTTT. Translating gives CASSLRQGGTEAFF.

The CDR3, as DNA: TGTGCCAGCAGCTTAGACCGGGGGGGCGAGCAGTACTTC. Amino acid sequence: CASSLDRGGEQYF. The chain carries TRBV11-2 and TRBJ2-7, with TRBD2 matching 8 bases. J gave up 6 bases and V 0 bases, and 1 base lay outside the gene matches. The length of the CDR3 is 13 residues. CDR1 is SGHAT and CDR2 is FQNNGV in the germline V gene.

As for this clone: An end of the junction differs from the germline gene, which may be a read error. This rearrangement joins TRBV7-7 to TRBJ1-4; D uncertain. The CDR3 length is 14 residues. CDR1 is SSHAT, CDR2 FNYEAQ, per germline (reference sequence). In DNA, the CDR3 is TGTGCTAGCAGCCCAGCGCTCGGGGAAGAAAAACTGTTTTTT. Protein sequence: CASSPALGEEKLFF.

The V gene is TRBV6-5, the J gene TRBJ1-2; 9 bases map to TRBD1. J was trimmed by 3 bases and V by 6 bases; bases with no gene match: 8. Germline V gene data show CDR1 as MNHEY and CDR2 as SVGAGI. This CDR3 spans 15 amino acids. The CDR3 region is CASRWGQGVDYGYTF. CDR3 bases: TGTGCCAGCAGATGGGGACAGGGAGTTGACTATGGCTACACCTTC.